This is a list of T cell receptor beta chains from one sample in a study of CD8+ T cells in alopecia areata. TCRdb keeps only in-frame clones here, not all; method: immunoSEQ multiplex PCR. This repertoire shows roughly 150,000 clones, roughly 50% found once; its top ten account for 6.5% to 7.5%. Material: CD4+ T cells sorted from blood. These TCRs come from a human donor with alopecia areata. Each CDR3 is given without its conserved first and last residue. The order of the fields is J gene, V gene, CDR3 protein.

J: TRBJ2-3; V: TRBV7-8; CDR3: ASSLVQTDTQY
J: TRBJ2-7; V: TRBV6-6; CDR3: ASSRGDLSYEQY
J: TRBJ1-5; V: TRBV7-9; CDR3: ASSTRQVHSNQPQH
J: TRBJ1-2; V: TRBV29-1; CDR3: SVVPSPGGNYGYT
J: TRBJ2-1; V: TRBV20-1; CDR3: SSTGSHEQF
J: TRBJ1-5; V: TRBV28; CDR3: ASRPDRTNQPQH
J: TRBJ2-7; V: TRBV19; CDR3: ASRLVTGPTYEQY
J: TRBJ1-5; V: TRBV27; CDR3: ASSLGQPQH
J: TRBJ2-3; V: TRBV29-1; CDR3: SVNQGLSDTQY
J: TRBJ2-3; V: TRBV5-1; CDR3: ASSLGLRFPDTQY
J: TRBJ2-6; V: TRBV11-2; CDR3: ASSSGTSGRAAGANVLT
J: TRBJ2-1; V: TRBV12-5; CDR3: ASGFGLAGPYNEQF
J: TRBJ2-7; V: TRBV7-2; CDR3: ASSLTDLKSSYEQY
J: TRBJ2-1; V: TRBV5-4; CDR3: ASSRGGLAGEAHEQF
J: TRBJ2-1; V: TRBV28; CDR3: ASSFGTSGKIDEQF
J: TRBJ2-1; V: TRBV11-2; CDR3: ASSLGTSGTYNEQF
J: TRBJ2-5; V: TRBV18; CDR3: ASSAGGGGETQY
J: TRBJ2-3; V: TRBV7-3; CDR3: ASARGASTDTQY
J: TRBJ2-3; V: TRBV29-1; CDR3: SVEPGQADTQY
J: TRBJ1-1; V: TRBV29-1; CDR3: SAFQVNTEAF
J: TRBJ2-1; V: TRBV6-6; CDR3: ASSNRDRANEQF
J: TRBJ1-2; V: TRBV28; CDR3: ASSFVTGPNYGYT
J: TRBJ1-2; V: TRBV6-5; CDR3: ASSWRMGYT
J: TRBJ2-3; V: TRBV20-1; CDR3: SASWDTQY
J: TRBJ2-7; V: TRBV30; CDR3: AWHSGRPTYEQY
J: TRBJ2-4; V: TRBV6-5; CDR3: ATRVLAKNIQY
J: TRBJ1-1; V: TRBV28; CDR3: ASSFEGARAF
J: TRBJ2-1; V: TRBV28; CDR3: ASIAGGIGEQF
J: TRBJ2-5; V: TRBV6-6; CDR3: ASRQGKETQY
J: TRBJ1-1; V: TRBV5-1; CDR3: ASSLYGTEAF
J: TRBJ1-4; V: TRBV30; CDR3: AWSVQGGNEKLF
J: TRBJ1-2; V: TRBV19; CDR3: AGRDELYGYT
J: TRBJ2-3; V: TRBV11-2; CDR3: ASSVQTIADTQY
J: TRBJ1-5; V: TRBV28; CDR3: ASSFYPPGRAGQPQH
J: TRBJ2-2; V: TRBV30; CDR3: AWRALGDTGELF
J: TRBJ2-1; V: TRBV27; CDR3: ASTLGYSEQF
J: TRBJ1-1; V: TRBV5-1; CDR3: ASSPMLTANTEAF
J: TRBJ2-1; V: TRBV6-1; CDR3: ASSEAGTSGNNEQF
J: TRBJ2-4; V: TRBV28; CDR3: ASSQGLAVENIQY
J: TRBJ2-3; V: TRBV29-1; CDR3: SVALTSGRVDTQY
J: TRBJ2-7; V: TRBV9; CDR3: ASSVAPGPMDEQY
J: TRBJ2-7; V: TRBV5-1; CDR3: ASSLVPSGSSYEQY
J: TRBJ2-3; V: TRBV29-1; CDR3: SVGPGTSTDTQY
J: TRBJ2-5; V: TRBV5-1; CDR3: ASSLWRAGEETQY
J: TRBJ2-7; V: TRBV27; CDR3: ASGNRLAGANEQY